These 5 T cell receptor beta chains share one sample of origin, sequenced in a study of T-cell reconstitution after alpha-beta-depleted transplantation in children. The TCRbeta library was prepared with unique molecular identifiers. Using its own MiXCR run on the PCR reads, TCRdb lists one record per CDR3 protein. The sample has hundreds of thousands of distinct CDR3 sequences; around 16% are singletons. Specimen: PBMCs, mostly from graft donor cells, collected 360 days after TCRalphabeta/CD19-depleted stem cell transplant. These receptors were taken from a male patient aged 2-15 years who had a stem cell transplant for acute lymphoblastic leukemia, so the T cells may come from the graft donor.

The chain combines TRBV5-1 with TRBJ1-5; 8 nucleotides match TRBD1. With V trimmed by 4 bases and J by 7 bases, 7 bases remained unmatched. The germline gives CDR1 SGHRS, CDR2 YFSETQ. CDR3 length equals 14 residues. CDR3 protein: CASSPGQGEQPQHF. In DNA form, the CDR3 reads TGCGCCAGCAGCCCCGGACAGGGTGAGCAGCCCCAGCATTTT.

This clonotype was observed a few times. J is TRBJ1-2 and V is TRBV5-1, with 7 bases lining up with TRBD1. V shed 0 bases, J shed 8 bases, and the junction held 16 bases outside the gene matches. This CDR3 contains 17 residues. Germline lookup yields CDR1 SGHRS and CDR2 YFSETQ. The CDR3 nucleotides are TGCGCCAGCAGCTTGGGGACTTGGACACAGGGGTCCGGCGGCTACACCTTC. This gives the protein CASSLGTWTQGSGGYTF.

This clonotype was picked up a small number of times. The V gene is TRBV27, the J gene TRBJ1-6; 9 positions match TRBD1. Germline CDR1 and CDR2: MNHEY and SMNVEV (reference sequence). The V segment lost 3 bases and the J segment 9 bases; nucleotides outside the gene matches: 6. The CDR3 has 15 residues. The CDR3: CASSLRTGVGSPLHF. The CDR3 nucleotides are TGTGCCAGCAGTTTGCGGACAGGGGTGGGTTCACCCCTCCACTTT.

This clonotype came up a few times. The gene calls are TRBV4-3 and TRBJ2-1; 13 bases map to TRBD2. Germline CDR1 LGHNA, CDR2 YSLEER. V lost 6 bases and J lost 12; bases outside the gene matches: 8. This CDR3 comprises 14 residues. The CDR3: CASRHGLAGDRQFF. CDR3 DNA: TGCGCCAGCAGACATGGACTAGCGGGAGATCGGCAGTTCTTC.

This clonotype was counted a few times. The chain carries TRBV7-8 and TRBJ2-1; D unclear. Germline V gene data show CDR1 as SGHVS and CDR2 as FQNEAQ. V gave up 1 base and J gave up 3 bases, with 10 bases separating them. This CDR3 comprises 15 residues. This chain's CDR3 is CASSLGRNNYNEQFF. CDR3 coding DNA: TGTGCCAGCAGCTTAGGTAGGAACAACTACAATGAGCAGTTCTTC.